This T cell receptor beta chain was identified in a study of Ad26.COV2.S vaccination and SARS-CoV-2 variants. As for the study in general: Donor got 5x10^10 or 1x10^11 viral particles of Ad26.COV2.S. The study, taken as a whole, reports: Responses of T cells in total may have been underestimated by the TCR breadth and depth analyses.

Noted treatment: about 20 received Ad26.COV2.S at low or high dose, single or two shots; roughly five received placebo; per-sample allocation not given. Sampling was performed 63 days after the first vaccine or placebo injection. Built on an Ad26 vector, the vaccine expressed Wuhan-strain SARS-CoV-2 spike. On this clone itself: Its antigen is as yet unknown.

The table came from immunoSEQ multiplex PCR; TCRdb's copy has only in-frame clones and leaves some out. The sample carries 450,000 to 550,000 clones, 89% recorded once. Germline loops: CDR1 SNHLY, CDR2 FYNNEI. The CDR3 spans 14 residues. The ends lost 6 bases at V and 4 bases at J; junction bases unmatched: 8. Material: peripheral blood, obtained in a trial of Ad26.COV2.S vaccine versus placebo. The gene calls are TRBV2 and TRBJ1-2, with 7 bases fitting TRBD1. The receptor's source is a person between 18 and 59 years old who received the Ad26.COV2.S COVID-19 vaccine or a placebo. The CDR3 reads CASRGTVSFYGYTF. The CDR3 DNA sequence: TGTGCCAGCAGGGGGACAGTTTCTTTCTATGGCTACACCTTC.